The 9 T cell receptor beta chains given below trace back to one sample, sequenced in a study of shared clonotypes between healthy human individuals. TCRdb's copy holds only in-frame clones and misses some; the assay was immunoSEQ multiplex PCR. The table shows fewer than 1.6 million clones, with about 98.5% occurring only once. The specimen was naive CD4+ T cells sorted from blood. Sample subset: CD45RA+ positively selected. The receptors were sampled from a man aged 25 to 40 in good health.

This clone is a singleton in its sample. V gene TRBV5-1 combines with J gene TRBJ2-5; 8 bases match TRBD1. Germline CDR1 is SGHRS and CDR2 is YFSETQ. Trimming at V came to 6 bases and at J to 1 base, leaving 5 bases not matched to a gene. The CDR3 loop spans 14 amino acids. The CDR3 loop reads CASTLGQGQETQYF. CDR3 nucleotide sequence: TGCGCCAGCACCTTAGGACAGGGCCAAGAGACCCAGTACTTC.

The V and J genes are TRBV18 and TRBJ2-3; TRBD2 is a possible D gene (5 bases). This CDR3 is built from 16 residues. Germline assignment: CDR1 KGHSH and CDR2 LQKENI. Trimming left V 1 base short and J 1 base short, with 12 bases between. The CDR3 DNA is TGTGCCAGCTCACCACTAGCGCGAAGCCGCACAGATACGCAGTATTTT. This gives the protein CASSPLARSRTDTQYF.

The chain has TRBV5-1 and TRBJ2-1; no clear D. Germline V gene data show CDR1 as SGHRS and CDR2 as YFSETQ. The germline V and J ends were trimmed by 0 bases and 7 bases, with 20 bases remaining between them. The CDR3 is 17 amino acids. The CDR3 reads CASSLEWWASNGNEQFF. The CDR3 DNA reads as TGCGCCAGCAGCTTGGAATGGTGGGCTTCAAACGGGAATGAGCAGTTCTTC.

The chain combines TRBV28 with TRBJ2-3; 7 nucleotides agree with TRBD2. V lost 8 bases, J lost 2 bases, and 10 bases stayed unmatched. CDR1 is MDHEN, CDR2 SYDVKM, per germline. This CDR3 is built from 15 residues. The CDR3 here is CASDKAGFSTDTQYF. The CDR3 nucleotides are TGTGCCAGCGATAAAGCGGGGTTTTCCACAGATACGCAGTATTTT.

This sequence joins TRBV7-8 and TRBJ2-5; D ambiguous. Germline CDR1 SGHVS, CDR2 FQNEAQ. The V end was cut by 1 base, the J end by 5 bases, with 17 bases between. This CDR3 region has 16 residues. Written as DNA, the CDR3 is TGTGCCAGCAGCTTAGTTTACGGCAGGCCAGCGGAGACCCAGTACTTC. Residues: CASSLVYGRPAETQYF.

The chain carries TRBV5-1 and TRBJ1-1, with no clear D. The germline V and J ends were trimmed by 3 bases and 1 base, with 16 bases remaining between them. The CDR3 consists of 16 residues. Germline assignment: CDR1 SGHRS and CDR2 YFSETQ. CDR3: CASSWHLKGANTEAFF. The CDR3, as DNA: TGCGCCAGCAGCTGGCATTTGAAGGGCGCGAACACTGAAGCTTTCTTT.

This rearrangement joins TRBV27 to TRBJ2-2; no clear D. Germline CDR1 MNHEY, CDR2 SMNVEV (reference sequence). V dropped 5 bases and J dropped 7 bases, with 14 bases sitting between them. CDR3 length: 14 amino acids. In nucleotides, the CDR3 is TGTGCCAGCAGTATCTTAGTGTTTGGCGGGGAGCTGTTTTTT. This gives the protein CASSILVFGGELFF.

V and J are TRBV14 and TRBJ2-7; 8 nucleotides align to TRBD2. CDR1 is SGHDN, CDR2 FVKESK, per germline. This CDR3 comprises 19 residues. V shed 2 bases and J 0 bases; nucleotides not matched to a gene: 15. The chain's CDR3 is CASSQLVITTGGPSYEQYF. The DNA for the CDR3 is TGTGCCAGCAGCCAACTGGTTATTACGACGGGAGGGCCCTCCTACGAGCAGTACTTC.

The chain couples TRBV20-1 to TRBJ1-1; TRBD1 is a possible D gene (6 bases). Germline CDR1 DFQATT, CDR2 SNEGSKA (reference sequence). Trimming took off 3 bases at V and 10 bases at J, with 9 bases between the two ends. This CDR3 comprises 10 residues. CDR3 amino acids: CSASLDRAFF. CDR3 nucleotides: TGCAGTGCTAGTTTGGACAGAGCTTTCTTT.